The T cell receptor (beta chain) under discussion was sequenced for a study of blood T cell repertoires in COVID-19. Overall study context: Donors in the United States, Italy and Spain gave samples during acute or convalescent COVID-19. Sample material is recorded as cDNA or gDNA derived from T cells, B-cell-depleted T cells, or PBMCs.

There are 15 residues in the CDR3. CDR1 KGHSH and CDR2 LQKENI come from the germline V gene. V was clipped by 2 bases and J by 2 bases, with 12 bases between them. Authors' processing steps: Amplification from reference gene primers served as the basis for estimated nucleated cell counts. The repertoire was sequenced with immunoSEQ multiplex PCR; TCRdb's copy has only in-frame clones and lacks some. The V and J calls and clone size were taken over from that table, and D and trimming were inferred from the DNA. In the table there are 380,000 or so clones, roughly 86% of which are singletons. The rearrangement joins TRBV18 to TRBJ1-1, with D possibly matching TRBD1 (6 bases). Sequencing was carried out using peripheral blood. This sequence originates from a human donor with acute or convalescent COVID-19. The donor label of this sample is uncertain. The CDR3 here is CASSPTQGGNTEAFF. As DNA, the CDR3 is TGTGCCAGCTCACCAACACAGGGCGGCAACACTGAAGCTTTCTTT.